One and the same sample provided the 20 T cell receptor beta chains below, sequenced in a study of OX40 agonist ivuxolimab in advanced cancers. The data were produced by immunoSEQ multiplex PCR, yet TCRdb's version contains in-frame clones alone and is incomplete. The sample records approximately 76,000 clones, approximately 85% being singletons. The sample consisted of CD4+ or CD8+ T cells sorted from blood, taken in a trial of the OX40 agonist ivuxolimab. Receptors were obtained from an adult with an advanced solid tumor such as melanoma, head and neck, liver or kidney cancer.

The CDR3 coding sequence is TGTGCCAGCAGCCCCCCCACAGGGTCGGGGCTTTCACCCCTCCACTTT. This encodes CASSPPTGSGLSPLHF. This chain joins TRBV11-2 and TRBJ1-6; D possibly corresponds to TRBD1 (6 bases). The V gene lost 5 bases and the J gene lost 9 bases, with 20 bases spanning the gap. The germline V gene has CDR1 SGHAT and CDR2 FQNNGV. The CDR3 has 16 amino acids.

V and J are TRBV5-4 and TRBJ2-7; 12 positions agree with TRBD2. This CDR3 spans 14 amino acids. J gave up 6 bases and V 4 bases, and 5 bases lay outside the gene matches. Germline V gene data show CDR1 as SGHNT and CDR2 as YYREEE (reference sequence). The CDR3 DNA is TGTGCCAGCAGCACGTGGGGACTAGCGGGCGAGCAGTACTTC. Protein: CASSTWGLAGEQYF.

The chain combines TRBV6-1 with TRBJ2-5, with D tentatively TRBD1 (6 bases). The germline V and J ends were trimmed by 8 bases and 5 bases, with 9 bases remaining between them. This CDR3 is built from 11 residues. Germline V gene data show CDR1 as MNHNS and CDR2 as SASEGT. The CDR3 DNA is TGTGCCAGCCGCCAGGGGGAGACCCAGTACTTC. It translates to CASRQGETQYF.

This chain connects TRBV5-5 to TRBJ1-1; D ambiguous. V lost 4 bases and J 0 bases, leaving 10 bases between the germline ends. The germline gives CDR1 SGHKS, CDR2 YYEKEE (reference sequence). This CDR3 spans 14 amino acids. CDR3 in amino acids: CASSLGGVNTEAFF. In DNA, the CDR3 is TGTGCCAGCAGCCTAGGTGGTGTGAACACTGAAGCTTTCTTT.

The gene calls are TRBV4-1 and TRBJ2-1, with no clear D. V shed 0 bases and J shed 2 bases, with 17 bases lying between them. Germline V CDR1 and CDR2: MGHRA, YSYEKL. The CDR3 has 18 amino acids. CDR3 residues: CASSQDSRPGQTYNEQFF. The CDR3 bases are TGCGCCAGCAGCCAAGATTCCCGGCCGGGCCAAACCTACAATGAGCAGTTCTTC.

The chain couples TRBV28 to TRBJ2-5; D is uncertain. Germline loops: CDR1 MDHEN, CDR2 SYDVKM. V dropped 6 bases and J dropped 5 bases, with 10 bases sitting between them. There are 12 residues in the CDR3. CDR3 nucleotide sequence: TGTGCCAGCAGCCTCGCCTATGAGACCCAGTACTTC. Translating it yields CASSLAYETQYF.

The chain couples TRBV7-8 to TRBJ2-7, with D possibly matching TRBD1 (6 bases). The ends were cut back, 5 bases at V and 0 bases at J, with 32 bases in the middle. Per the germline V gene, CDR1 is SGHVS and CDR2 is FQNEAQ. The CDR3 sequence is 21 residues long. The CDR3 protein is CASSPAGQIDYIVRGSYEQYF. The CDR3 DNA follows: TGTGCCAGCAGCCCAGCAGGACAGATTGATTACATCGTAAGGGGCTCCTACGAGCAGTACTTC.

V usage is TRBV7-9 and J usage is TRBJ1-3; D is undetermined. V lost 7 bases to trimming and J lost 4 bases, with 14 bases between them. CDR3 size: 14 residues. Germline lookup yields CDR1 SEHNR and CDR2 FQNEAQ (reference sequence). CDR3 sequence (DNA): TGTGCCAGCATCCCTTTGGCGGCGGGAAACACCATATATTTT. This encodes CASIPLAAGNTIYF. The full variable domain, in which reference TRBV7-9 and TRBJ1-3 provide the parts outside the CDR3, is DTGVSQNPRHKITKRGQNVTFRCDPISEHNRLYWYRQTLGQGPEFLTYFQNEAQLEKSRLLSDRFSAERPKGSFSTLEIQRTEQGDSAMYLCASIPLAAGNTIYFGEGSWLTVV.

The CDR3 sequence is CASRMGDTDTQYF. The CDR3 DNA follows: TGTGCCAGCAGGATGGGGGACACAGATACGCAGTATTTT. The chain joins TRBV7-9 to TRBJ2-3; D is possibly TRBD1 or TRBD2 (5 bases each). CDR1 is SEHNR and CDR2 is FQNEAQ in the germline V gene (reference sequence). Deletions cut 6 bases from V and 2 bases from J, with 9 bases between. The CDR3 totals 13 residues.

This chain uses TRBV5-1 with TRBJ1-6; TRBD1 agrees at 7 bases. V gave up 6 bases and J gave up 14 bases; unmatched junction bases: 26. The CDR3 sequence is 18 residues long. Germline CDR1 and CDR2: SGHRS and YFSETQ. CDR3 nucleotide sequence: TGCGCCAGCACCGTGGCAGTTGTAGGGACAGCCATGAAATCGGCCCTCCACTTT. Translating gives CASTVAVVGTAMKSALHF.

This chain links TRBV29-1 with TRBJ2-3; D is unresolved. The V end was cut by 3 bases, the J end by 3 bases, with 10 bases between. Looked up from germline, CDR1 is SQVTM and CDR2 is ANQGSEA. This CDR3 contains 13 residues. The CDR3 sequence: CSVDGQATDTQYF. DNA of the CDR3: TGCAGCGTTGATGGGCAGGCGACAGATACGCAGTATTTT.

A few counts support this clone. V usage is TRBV7-2 and J usage is TRBJ1-2, with 10 bases that match TRBD1. Trimming removed 4 bases from V and 8 bases from J; junction bases left unmatched: 7. From germline, CDR1 is SGHTA and CDR2 FQGNSA. This CDR3 spans 14 amino acids. CDR3 nucleotide sequence: TGTGCCAGCAGCTCGGGACAGGGGAGAGGAGGCTACACCTTC. Its protein is CASSSGQGRGGYTF. Supplemented by reference TRBV7-2 and TRBJ1-2, the full variable domain reads GAGVSQSPSNKVTEKGKDVELRCDPISGHTALYWYRQSLGQGLEFLIYFQGNSAPDKSGLPSDRFSAERTGGSVSTLTIQRTQQEDSAVYLCASSSGQGRGGYTFGSGTRLTVV.

The chain carries TRBV5-4 and TRBJ2-3, with D perhaps given as TRBD1 or TRBD2 (5 bases each). With 2 bases removed from V and 4 bases from J, the gap between germline ends came to 8 bases. The CDR3 loop spans 13 amino acids. Germline values: CDR1 SGHNT, CDR2 YYREEE (reference sequence). The CDR3 bases are TGTGCCAGCAGCTTCAGGGACGCAGATACGCAGTATTTT. Translating it yields CASSFRDADTQYF.

This chain links TRBV5-5 with TRBJ2-3; the D is unclear. V lost 0 bases and J 6 bases, leaving 11 bases between the germline ends. Per germline, CDR1 SGHKS and CDR2 YYEKEE (reference sequence). The CDR3 is 14 residues long. The CDR3 nucleotides are TGTGCCAGCAGCTTGGCTCGGAATCTGGATACGCAGTATTTT. It is translated as CASSLARNLDTQYF.

This clone is a singleton in its sample. The chain combines TRBV6-5 with TRBJ2-1, with D tentatively TRBD1 (6 bases). Germline-derived CDR1 and CDR2 are MNHEY and SVGAGI. The CDR3 covers 14 residues. The V gene lost 7 bases and the J gene lost 4 bases, with 14 bases spanning the gap. This chain's CDR3 is CASNPDRRYNEQFF. As DNA, the CDR3 is TGTGCCAGCAATCCGGACAGACGTTACAATGAGCAGTTCTTC.

The chain uses TRBV4-2 and TRBJ2-1; 7 bases fit TRBD2. The germline V gene has CDR1 LGHNA and CDR2 YNFKEQ. This CDR3 comprises 15 residues. With 3 bases clipped from V and 6 bases from J, the junction kept 8 bases outside the gene matches. In nucleotides, the CDR3 is TGTGCCAGCAGCCATGAAGCGGGGATCGTCAATGAGCAGTTCTTC. Amino acid sequence: CASSHEAGIVNEQFF.

The rearrangement joins TRBV4-2 to TRBJ1-2; D gene unclear. The CDR3 loop spans 17 amino acids. V lost 0 bases to trimming and J lost 0 bases, with 14 bases between them. Germline lookup yields CDR1 LGHNA and CDR2 YNFKEQ. CDR3: CASSQETRGGANYGYTF. In nucleotides, the CDR3 is TGTGCCAGCAGCCAAGAGACTCGGGGTGGAGCTAACTATGGCTACACCTTC.

This clone was seen more than once but under ten times. The chain has TRBV30 and TRBJ1-1, with unresolved D. The germline V gene encodes CDR1 GTSNPN and CDR2 SVGIG (reference sequence). The CDR3 consists of 10 residues. V was shortened by 4 bases and J by 10 bases, with 10 bases between the two germline ends. The CDR3 sequence is CAWKREGAFF. The CDR3 DNA follows: TGTGCCTGGAAACGTGAGGGAGCTTTCTTT.

The chain joins TRBV4-2 to TRBJ2-1; D call uncertain. V dropped 0 bases and J dropped 6 bases, with 3 bases sitting between them. In germline, CDR1 is LGHNA, CDR2 YNFKEQ. This CDR3 has 12 amino acids. This CDR3 is CASSQESNEQFF. In nucleotides, the CDR3 is TGTGCCAGCAGCCAAGAATCCAATGAGCAGTTCTTC.

This rearrangement joins TRBV16 to TRBJ2-7; TRBD1 agrees at 8 bases. The CDR3 spans 15 residues. Germline assignment: CDR1 KGHSY and CDR2 FQNENV. V lost 2 bases and J lost 5; bases outside the gene matches: 8. As DNA, the CDR3 is TGTGCCAGCAGCCAACAGAGAACAGGGGGGAACGAGCAGTACTTC. Translation: CASSQQRTGGNEQYF.